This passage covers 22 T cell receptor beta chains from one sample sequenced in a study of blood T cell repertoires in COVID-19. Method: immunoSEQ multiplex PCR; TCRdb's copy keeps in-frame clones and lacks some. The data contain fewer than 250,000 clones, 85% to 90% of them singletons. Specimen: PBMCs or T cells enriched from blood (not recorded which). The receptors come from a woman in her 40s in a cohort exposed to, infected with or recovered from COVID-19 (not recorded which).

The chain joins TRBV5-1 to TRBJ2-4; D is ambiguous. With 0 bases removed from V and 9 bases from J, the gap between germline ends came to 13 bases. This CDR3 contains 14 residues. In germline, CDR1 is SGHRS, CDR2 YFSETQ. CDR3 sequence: CASSLAGSLGIQYF. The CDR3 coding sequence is TGCGCCAGCAGCTTGGCCGGGTCTCTCGGCATTCAGTACTTC.

CDR3 region: CASRKLTGVITEAFF. The CDR3 coding sequence is TGTGCCAGCAGAAAATTGACAGGGGTCATCACTGAAGCTTTCTTT. The chain carries TRBV6-5 and TRBJ1-1; 8 nucleotides match TRBD1. The V segment lost 6 bases and the J segment 4 bases; nucleotides outside the gene matches: 10. Germline-derived CDR1 and CDR2 are MNHEY and SVGAGI. This CDR3 contains 15 residues.

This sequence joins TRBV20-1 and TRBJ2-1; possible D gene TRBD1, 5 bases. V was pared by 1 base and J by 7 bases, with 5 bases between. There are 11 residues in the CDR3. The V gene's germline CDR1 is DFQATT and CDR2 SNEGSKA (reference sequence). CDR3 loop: CSARAGNEQFF. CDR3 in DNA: TGCAGTGCTAGAGCAGGGAATGAGCAGTTCTTC.

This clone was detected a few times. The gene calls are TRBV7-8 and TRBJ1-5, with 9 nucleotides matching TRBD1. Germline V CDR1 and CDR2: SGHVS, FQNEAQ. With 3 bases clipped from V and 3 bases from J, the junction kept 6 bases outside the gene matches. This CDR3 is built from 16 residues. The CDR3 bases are TGTGCCAGCAGCTTGGACAGGGGTCTATTCAATCAGCCCCAGCATTTT. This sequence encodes CASSLDRGLFNQPQHF.

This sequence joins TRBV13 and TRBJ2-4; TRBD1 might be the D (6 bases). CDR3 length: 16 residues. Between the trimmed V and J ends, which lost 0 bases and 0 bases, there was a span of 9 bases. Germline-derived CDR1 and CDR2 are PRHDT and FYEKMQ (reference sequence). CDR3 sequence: CASSLGTGLAKNIQYF. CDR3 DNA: TGTGCCAGCAGCTTAGGGACAGGTCTAGCCAAAAACATTCAGTACTTC.

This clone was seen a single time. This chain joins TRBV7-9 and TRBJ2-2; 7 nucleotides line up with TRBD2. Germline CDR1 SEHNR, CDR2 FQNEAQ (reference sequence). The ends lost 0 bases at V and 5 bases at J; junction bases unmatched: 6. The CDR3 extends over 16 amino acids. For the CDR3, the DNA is TGTGCCAGCAGCTTAGCGTTGGCGGGAGCAACCGGGGAGCTGTTTTTT. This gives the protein CASSLALAGATGELFF. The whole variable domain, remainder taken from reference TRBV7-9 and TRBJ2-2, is DTGVSQNPRHKITKRGQNVTFRCDPISEHNRLYWYRQTLGQGPEFLTYFQNEAQLEKSRLLSDRFSAERPKGSFSTLEIQRTEQGDSAMYLCASSLALAGATGELFFGEGSRLTVL.

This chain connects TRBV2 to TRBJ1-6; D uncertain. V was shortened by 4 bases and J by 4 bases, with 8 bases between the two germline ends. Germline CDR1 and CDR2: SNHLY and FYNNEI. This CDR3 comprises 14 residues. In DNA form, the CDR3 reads TGTGCCAGCAGTGGGGGAGGTTATAATTCACCCCTCCACTTT. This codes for CASSGGGYNSPLHF.

As DNA, the CDR3 is TGTGCCAGTAGTATAGGACGGGGATTTATTTACGAGCAGTACTTC. This translates into CASSIGRGFIYEQYF. The chain carries TRBV19 and TRBJ2-7, with D maybe TRBD2 (5 bases). Germline assignment: CDR1 LNHDA and CDR2 SQIVND (reference sequence). The CDR3 has 15 amino acids. Trimming removed 1 base from V and 4 bases from J, with 14 bases in between.

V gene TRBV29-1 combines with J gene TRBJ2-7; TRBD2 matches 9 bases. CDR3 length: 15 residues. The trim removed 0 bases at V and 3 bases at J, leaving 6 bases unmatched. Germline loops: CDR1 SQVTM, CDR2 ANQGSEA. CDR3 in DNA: TGCAGCGTTGAAGATTCCAGCGGGGGGTACTACGAGCAGTACTTC. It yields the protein CSVEDSSGGYYEQYF.

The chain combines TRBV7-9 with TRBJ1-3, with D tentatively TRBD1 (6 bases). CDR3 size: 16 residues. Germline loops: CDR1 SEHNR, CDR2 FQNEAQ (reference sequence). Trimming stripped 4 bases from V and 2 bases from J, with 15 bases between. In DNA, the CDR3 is TGTGCCAGCAGCTATTATATAGGGGACACTGGAAACACCATATATTTT. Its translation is CASSYYIGDTGNTIYF.

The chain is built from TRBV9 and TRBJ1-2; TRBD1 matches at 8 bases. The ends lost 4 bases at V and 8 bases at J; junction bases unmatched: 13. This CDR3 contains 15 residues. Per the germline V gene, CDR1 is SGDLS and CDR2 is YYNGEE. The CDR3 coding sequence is TGTGCCAGCAGCCCACATTCGGACAGGGTGGAAGGCTACACCTTC. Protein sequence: CASSPHSDRVEGYTF.

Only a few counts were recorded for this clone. CDR3 DNA: TGTGCCAGCAGCTTGAGGTTCTCACTAAACACCGGGGAGCTGTTTTTT. Protein product: CASSLRFSLNTGELFF. The chain is built from TRBV7-2 and TRBJ2-2; D gene ambiguous. This CDR3 has 16 amino acids. Germline values: CDR1 SGHTA, CDR2 FQGNSA. Trimming pared 3 bases from V and 2 bases from J, leaving 13 bases between.

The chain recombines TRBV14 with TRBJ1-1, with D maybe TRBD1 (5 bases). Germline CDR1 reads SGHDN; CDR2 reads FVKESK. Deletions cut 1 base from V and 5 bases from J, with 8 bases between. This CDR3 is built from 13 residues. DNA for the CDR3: TGTGCCAGCAGCCAAGGTGGGGCGACTGAAGCTTTCTTT. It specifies CASSQGGATEAFF.

The CDR3 nucleotides read TGCGCCAGCAGCCAACTAGGGACACCAACCCATGGCTACACCTTC. This gives the protein CASSQLGTPTHGYTF. The chain employs TRBV4-3 and TRBJ1-2; a weak D match, TRBD1 (6 bases). Germline CDR1 reads LGHNA; CDR2 reads YSLEER. The CDR3 runs 15 residues. Trimming removed 2 bases from V and 6 bases from J, with 16 bases in between.

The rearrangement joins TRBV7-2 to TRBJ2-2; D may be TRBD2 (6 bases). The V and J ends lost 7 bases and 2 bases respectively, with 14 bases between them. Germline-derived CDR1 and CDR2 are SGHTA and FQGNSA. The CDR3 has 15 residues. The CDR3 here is CASIPGAGNTGELFF. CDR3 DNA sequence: TGTGCCAGCATACCGGGAGCCGGAAACACCGGGGAGCTGTTTTTT.

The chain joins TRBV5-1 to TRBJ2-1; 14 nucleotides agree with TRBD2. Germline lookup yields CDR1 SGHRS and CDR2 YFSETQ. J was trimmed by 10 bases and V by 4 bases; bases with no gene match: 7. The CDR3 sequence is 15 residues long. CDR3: CASSAGTSGRWEQFF. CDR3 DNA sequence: TGCGCCAGCAGCGCCGGGACTAGCGGGAGATGGGAGCAGTTCTTC.

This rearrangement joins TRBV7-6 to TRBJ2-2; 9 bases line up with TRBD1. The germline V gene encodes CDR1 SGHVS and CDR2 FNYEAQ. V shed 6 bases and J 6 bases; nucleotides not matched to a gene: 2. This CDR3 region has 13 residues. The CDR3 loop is CASSRDRAGELFF. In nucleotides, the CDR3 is TGTGCCAGCAGTCGGGACAGGGCCGGGGAGCTGTTTTTT.

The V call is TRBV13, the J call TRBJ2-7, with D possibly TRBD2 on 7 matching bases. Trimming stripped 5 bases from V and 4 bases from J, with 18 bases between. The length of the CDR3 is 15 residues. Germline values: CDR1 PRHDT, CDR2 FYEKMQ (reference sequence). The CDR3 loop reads CASSPFRGAGYEQYF. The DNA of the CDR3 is TGTGCCAGCAGCCCCTTCCGGGGGGCCGGGTACGAGCAGTACTTC.

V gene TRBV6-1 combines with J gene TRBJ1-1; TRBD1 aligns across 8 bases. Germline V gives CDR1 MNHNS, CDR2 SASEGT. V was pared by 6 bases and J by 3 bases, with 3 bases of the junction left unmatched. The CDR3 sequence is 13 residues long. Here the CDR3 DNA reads TGTGCCAGCAGCCGGGACAGGTACACTGAAGCTTTCTTT. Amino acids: CASSRDRYTEAFF.

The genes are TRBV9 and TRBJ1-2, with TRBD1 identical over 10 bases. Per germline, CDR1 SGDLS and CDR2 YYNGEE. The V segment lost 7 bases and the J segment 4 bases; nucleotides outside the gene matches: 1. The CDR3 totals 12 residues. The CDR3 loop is CASGDRGYGYTF. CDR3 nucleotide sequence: TGTGCCAGCGGGGACAGGGGCTATGGCTACACCTTC.

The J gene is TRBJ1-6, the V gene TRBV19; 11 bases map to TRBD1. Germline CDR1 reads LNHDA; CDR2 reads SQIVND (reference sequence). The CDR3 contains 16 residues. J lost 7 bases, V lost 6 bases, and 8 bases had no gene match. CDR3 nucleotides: TGTGCCAGTAGAGCGGACAGGGGGCTCTGGAATTCACCCCTCCACTTT. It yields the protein CASRADRGLWNSPLHF.

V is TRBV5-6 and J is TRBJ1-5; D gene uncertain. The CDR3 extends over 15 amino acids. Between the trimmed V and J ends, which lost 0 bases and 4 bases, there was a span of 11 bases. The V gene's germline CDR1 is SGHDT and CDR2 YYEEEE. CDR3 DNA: TGTGCCAGCAGCTTGGCCAGGAGGGATAATCAGCCCCAGCATTTT. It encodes CASSLARRDNQPQHF.